One T cell receptor beta chain is described in this entry. TCRdb ran MiXCR on the 5' RACE reads and lists one entry per CDR3 protein. In the table there are approximately 240,000 distinct CDR3 sequences, about an eighth of which are singletons. The entry originates in a study of identical twins. With 3 bases clipped from V and 4 bases from J, the junction kept 6 bases outside the gene matches. Germline loops: CDR1 SGHNT, CDR2 YENEEA. There are 16 residues in the CDR3. The specimen was memory (CD45RO+) T cells sorted from blood. The chain joins TRBV11-3 to TRBJ2-2; 9 positions agree with TRBD1. This TCR was sampled from a woman aged 18-29 years in good health. CDR3 nucleotide sequence: TGTGCCAGCAGCTTCGGGACAGGGCGGGGCACCGGGGAGCTGTTTTTT. It codes for CASSFGTGRGTGELFF. Supplemented by reference TRBV11-3 and TRBJ2-2, the full variable domain reads EAGVVQSPRYKIIEKKQPVAFWCNPISGHNTLYWYLQNLGQGPELLIRYENEEAVDDSQLPKDRFSAERLKGVDSTLKIQPAELGDSAVYLCASSFGTGRGTGELFFGEGSRLTVL.